Listed below are T cell receptor beta chains from one sample, sequenced in a study of cytomegalovirus exposure and HLA in healthy donors. Assay used: immunoSEQ multiplex PCR; TCRdb lists only in-frame clones, some missing. This sample has approximately 220,000 clones; around nine tenths occur once, and the top ten carry about 2.8%. Sequenced input: PBMCs. Receptors were obtained from a man aged 18 to 30 in good health and CMV-seronegative. Both conserved end residues are part of each CDR3. A D gene is named only where the DNA matches it firmly.

DNA	CDR3	V	J	D
TGCGCCAGCAGCTTAACAGGGGGCGCGGGGTACGAGCAGTACTTC	CASSLTGGAGYEQYF	TRBV5-1	TRBJ2-7	TRBD1
TGTGCCAGCAGTGACGCCTCGGGAGAAGTAGGGACTGAAGCTTTCTTT	CASSDASGEVGTEAFF	TRBV27	TRBJ1-1	.
TGTGCCAGCTCGGGGGGCACAGAGAACACTGAAGCTTTCTTT	CASSGGTENTEAFF	TRBV11-3	TRBJ1-1	.
TGTGCCAGCAGTTTAGACAGGTGGGGCTACGAGCAGTACTTC	CASSLDRWGYEQYF	TRBV27	TRBJ2-7	.
TGTGCCAGCAGCTTAGTGGGACTAACCGACAATGAGCAGTTCTTC	CASSLVGLTDNEQFF	TRBV7-2	TRBJ2-1	TRBD2
TGTGCCAGCAGGGGTACAGGGGGCTGGGGCAATCAGCCCCAGCATTTT	CASRGTGGWGNQPQHF	TRBV27	TRBJ1-5	TRBD1
TGTGCCAGCATCGGGACTCCTGTTTACGAGCAGTACTTC	CASIGTPVYEQYF	TRBV6-1	TRBJ2-7	.
TGTGCCAGCAGCACCGATCCCTGGTTACTAGGGGGCTCCTACGAGCAGTACTTC	CASSTDPWLLGGSYEQYF	TRBV7-9	TRBJ2-7	.
TGTGCCAGTAGTATAGAAGGGACAGGGCGCTATAATTCACCCCTCCACTTT	CASSIEGTGRYNSPLHF	TRBV19	TRBJ1-6	TRBD1
TGTGCCAGCAGCTTACAGGGGGCGAGCACTGAAGCTTTCTTT	CASSLQGASTEAFF	TRBV11-2	TRBJ1-1	TRBD1
TGTGCCAGCAGCTTATCCGGGACAACAGATACGCAGTATTTT	CASSLSGTTDTQYF	TRBV7-9	TRBJ2-3	.
TGTGCCAGCAGCGTAGATGGGCAGACAAATGGCTACACCTTC	CASSVDGQTNGYTF	TRBV9	TRBJ1-2	.
TGTGCCAGCAGCCAGGGGACAGGCATCTCTGGGGCCAACGTCCTGACTTTC	CASSQGTGISGANVLTF	TRBV14	TRBJ2-6	TRBD1
TGTGCCAGCAGCGGAGCCGGCGGGGGTGAGCAGTTCTTC	CASSGAGGGEQFF	TRBV7-7	TRBJ2-1	TRBD2
TGTGCCAGCAGCCGACAGGAGGGCTACACCTTC	CASSRQEGYTF	TRBV6-6	TRBJ1-2	.
TGCGCCAGCAGCTCGACAGGTTCAACCTACGAGCAGTACTTC	CASSSTGSTYEQYF	TRBV5-1	TRBJ2-7	.
TGTGCCAGCAGTCCTGGATGGGGCTTCTACGAGCAGTACTTC	CASSPGWGFYEQYF	TRBV2	TRBJ2-7	.
TGTGCCAGCAGCTCGGACAGGGGAGGACAGCCCCAGCATTTT	CASSSDRGGQPQHF	TRBV6-5	TRBJ1-5	TRBD1